These 31 T cell receptor beta chains were all obtained from the same sample, sequenced in a study of Ad26.COV2.S vaccination and SARS-CoV-2 variants. Treatment here: roughly 20 received Ad26.COV2.S at low or high dose, single or two shots; 5 received placebo; per-sample allocation not given. Sampling was done on day 63 after the first vaccine or placebo injection. Using immunoSEQ multiplex PCR, the repertoire was profiled, and TCRdb retains in-frame clones only, with some absent. The data contain approximately 340,000 clones, approximately 85% of them singletons. The sample here was peripheral blood, taken in a trial of Ad26.COV2.S vaccine versus placebo. The receptors were sampled from a person aged 18-65 years who received the Ad26.COV2.S COVID-19 vaccine or a placebo.

Points on this clone: Other DNA sequences in this sample translate to the same CDR3. The chain carries TRBV7-2 and TRBJ2-4, with D hard to call. CDR1 is SGHTA and CDR2 is FQGNSA in the germline V gene. The V end was cut by 5 bases, the J end by 1 base, with 9 bases between. The length of the CDR3 is 14 residues. The CDR3 region is CASSPELAKNIQYF. In DNA, the CDR3 is TGTGCCAGCAGCCCCGAGCTTGCCAAAAACATTCAGTACTTC.

The chain has TRBV10-3 and TRBJ2-2; D is possibly TRBD1 (5 bases). Germline CDR1 and CDR2: ENHRY and SYGVKD. There are 14 residues in the CDR3. Trimming shortened V by 0 bases and J by 6 bases, and 8 bases separated the two germline ends. The CDR3 sequence is CAISESQGAGELFF. The CDR3 region has the DNA TGTGCCATCAGTGAGTCTCAGGGCGCCGGGGAGCTGTTTTTT.

The rearrangement uses TRBV7-2 and TRBJ2-5, with D maybe TRBD2 (7 bases). The CDR3 covers 16 residues. V shed 2 bases and J shed 1 base, with 14 bases lying between them. CDR1 is SGHTA, CDR2 FQGNSA, per germline. For the CDR3, the DNA is TGTGCCAGCAGCTTAAACGCGGGGGCGCTCCAAGAGACCCAGTACTTC. Amino acid sequence: CASSLNAGALQETQYF.

V gene TRBV2 combines with J gene TRBJ2-7, with TRBD2 identical over 8 bases. Trimming took 0 bases from V and 6 from J; bases not matched to a gene: 16. Germline CDR1 reads SNHLY; CDR2 reads FYNNEI. This CDR3 is 18 amino acids long. Written as DNA, the CDR3 is TGTGCCAGCAGTGAAGCTGGAGCCGGCGGCGGGAGGTCTGGCGAGCAGTACTTC. It specifies CASSEAGAGGGRSGEQYF.

V usage is TRBV7-8 and J usage is TRBJ2-2, with TRBD2 as a possible D gene (7 bases). CDR3 length equals 13 residues. The germline V gene has CDR1 SGHVS and CDR2 FQNEAQ. Trimming took 4 bases from V and 9 from J, leaving 12 bases between them. CDR3 in amino acids: CASSSGGDRELFF. The CDR3 DNA reads TGTGCCAGCAGCTCTGGGGGGGACAGGGAGCTGTTTTTT.

This clone has only one observation. The V call is TRBV10-3, the J call TRBJ2-5; TRBD1 matches at 7 bases. Unmatched junction bases numbered 14, after V lost 3 bases and J lost 1 base. The CDR3 is made up of 18 amino acids. From germline, CDR1 is ENHRY and CDR2 SYGVKD. The CDR3 loop is CAISDLEGADPIQETQYF. The CDR3 bases are TGTGCCATCAGTGACCTCGAGGGGGCCGATCCAATCCAAGAGACCCAGTACTTC.

This clone was observed a few times. The chain combines TRBV19 with TRBJ2-3; the D gene is possibly TRBD2 (6 bases). CDR3 size: 16 residues. V dropped 5 bases and J dropped 2 bases, with 17 bases sitting between them. Germline V CDR1 and CDR2: LNHDA, SQIVND (reference sequence). The CDR3 bases are TGTGCCAGTAGTCCCTTTCGGGACTCAATCACAGATACGCAGTATTTT. Translation: CASSPFRDSITDTQYF.

The genes are TRBV27 and TRBJ2-7; D gene uncertain. From germline, CDR1 is MNHEY and CDR2 SMNVEV (reference sequence). The CDR3 runs to 15 residues. The ends were cut back, 0 bases at V and 0 bases at J, with 9 bases in the middle. The CDR3 loop reads CASSLSYPSSYEQYF. The CDR3 DNA reads as TGTGCCAGCAGTTTATCCTACCCAAGCTCCTACGAGCAGTACTTC.

The chain has TRBV9 and TRBJ1-1; D is undetermined. There are 16 residues in the CDR3. Deletions cut 0 bases from V and 0 bases from J, with 12 bases between. Germline CDR1 is SGDLS and CDR2 is YYNGEE. This CDR3 reads CASSVVSTTMNTEAFF. The CDR3 nucleotides read TGTGCCAGCAGCGTAGTGAGCACCACAATGAACACTGAAGCTTTCTTT.

Remarks on this clone: Other DNA sequences in the same sample also yield this CDR3. The V call is TRBV12-3 or TRBV12-4, the J call TRBJ1-2, with D uncertain. CDR3 length: 12 residues. Trimming took 4 bases from V and 4 from J, leaving 7 bases between them. CDR3 DNA sequence: TGTGCCAGCAGTTACAGAGTCTATGGCTACACCTTC. It codes for CASSYRVYGYTF.

The chain links TRBV25-1 to TRBJ2-7; TRBD2 agrees at 10 bases. Trimming cost V 3 bases and J 6 bases; bases outside gene matches: 2. In germline, CDR1 is MGHDK, CDR2 SYGVNS. There are 13 residues in the CDR3. The CDR3 reads CASSEGLASEQYF. The CDR3, as DNA: TGTGCCAGCAGTGAGGGACTAGCGAGCGAGCAGTACTTC.

The rearrangement joins TRBV10-3 to TRBJ1-2; D remains unclear. The CDR3 loop spans 13 amino acids. CDR1 is ENHRY and CDR2 is SYGVKD in the germline V gene. V dropped 8 bases and J dropped 0 bases, with 10 bases sitting between them. CDR3 bases: TGTGCCATCGATGAGGACCCTAACTATGGCTACACCTTC. Translated: CAIDEDPNYGYTF.

The chain joins TRBV12-3 or TRBV12-4 to TRBJ2-7; unclear D gene. The ends were cut back, 6 bases at V and 6 bases at J, with 15 bases in the middle. The CDR3 has 13 amino acids. The CDR3 DNA reads TGTGCCAGCAGATTTTCTGGGGTCGGCGAGCAGTACTTC. Translation: CASRFSGVGEQYF.

The V and J genes are TRBV5-6 and TRBJ1-2; no clear D. CDR1 is SGHDT, CDR2 YYEEEE, per germline. The V gene lost 1 base and the J gene lost 4 bases, with 8 bases spanning the gap. The CDR3 loop spans 13 amino acids. Here the CDR3 reads CASSLTEIYGYTF. The CDR3 region has the DNA TGTGCCAGCAGCTTGACTGAGATCTATGGCTACACCTTC.

The CDR3 spells CASSLGQGIYGYTF. CDR3 DNA sequence: TGTGCCAGCAGCCTGGGACAGGGGATCTATGGCTACACCTTC. This chain links TRBV7-2 with TRBJ1-2; 10 bases align to TRBD1. CDR1 and CDR2 from the germline V gene are SGHTA and FQGNSA. The CDR3 spans 14 residues. The V segment lost 5 bases and the J segment 4 bases; nucleotides outside the gene matches: 4.

The V call is TRBV7-2, the J call TRBJ1-1; D gene unclear. Looked up from germline, CDR1 is SGHTA and CDR2 is FQGNSA. This CDR3 region has 10 residues. V dropped 11 bases and J dropped 5 bases, with 9 bases sitting between them. The DNA of the CDR3 is TGTGCCTCTGGGTATACTGAAGCTTTCTTT. Residues: CASGYTEAFF.

A single count supports this clone. The J gene is TRBJ1-4, the V gene TRBV3-1 (or the pseudogene TRBV3-2); D is perhaps TRBD1 (5 bases). Germline V gene lookup returns CDR1 LGHDT and CDR2 YNNKEL (reference sequence). The CDR3 runs 16 residues. The ends were cut back, 1 base at V and 0 bases at J, with 9 bases in the middle. The CDR3: CASSQGRGATNEKLFF. CDR3 sequence (DNA): TGTGCCAGCAGCCAAGGGAGGGGTGCAACTAATGAAAAACTGTTTTTT.

In nucleotides, the CDR3 is TGTGCCAGCAGCTTGCTGCCGGGACAGCTCGGGACCCAGTACTTC. It is translated as CASSLLPGQLGTQYF. This chain links TRBV5-5 with TRBJ2-5, with TRBD1 matching over 7 bases. CDR1 is SGHKS, CDR2 YYEKEE, per germline (reference sequence). There are 15 residues in the CDR3. J gave up 7 bases and V 1 base, and 10 bases lay outside the gene matches.

The gene calls are TRBV29-1 and TRBJ1-2; D is undetermined. CDR3 length equals 13 residues. The germline V and J ends were trimmed by 0 bases and 1 base, with 6 bases remaining between them. Germline V CDR1 and CDR2: SQVTM, ANQGSEA. CDR3 residues: CSVEDLDNYGYTF. The CDR3 coding sequence is TGCAGCGTTGAAGATCTCGATAACTATGGCTACACCTTC. Supplemented by reference TRBV29-1 and TRBJ1-2, the full variable domain reads SAVISQKPSRDICQRGTSLTIQCQVDSQVTMMFWYRQQPGQSLTLIATANQGSEATYESGFVIDKFPISRPNLTFSTLTVSNMSPEDSSIYLCSVEDLDNYGYTFGSGTRLTVV.

V gene TRBV7-9 combines with J gene TRBJ2-3, with D unclear. Trimming took off 0 bases at V and 2 bases at J, with 9 bases between the two ends. This CDR3 has 15 amino acids. Per germline, CDR1 SEHNR and CDR2 FQNEAQ (reference sequence). The DNA of the CDR3 is TGTGCCAGCAGCTTAGCGCTGGAGATCACAGATACGCAGTATTTT. As protein: CASSLALEITDTQYF.

CDR3 protein: CASSSPGQGGVSGANVLTF. CDR3 nucleotides: TGTGCCAGTAGTAGCCCGGGACAGGGGGGAGTCTCTGGGGCCAACGTCCTGACTTTC. The rearrangement links TRBV19 to TRBJ2-6; 11 nucleotides align to TRBD1. The CDR3 has 19 residues. J gave up 0 bases and V 4 bases, and 8 bases lay outside the gene matches. Germline V gene lookup returns CDR1 LNHDA and CDR2 SQIVND (reference sequence). Filled out from reference TRBV19 and TRBJ2-6, the complete variable domain reads DGGITQSPKYLFRKEGQNVTLSCEQNLNHDAMYWYRQDPGQGLRLIYYSQIVNDFQKGDIAEGYSVSREKKESFPLTVTSAQKNPTAFYLCASSSPGQGGVSGANVLTFGAGSRLTVL.

The V call is TRBV11-2, the J call TRBJ2-2; no definite D call. CDR1 is SGHAT and CDR2 is FQNNGV in the germline V gene. V lost 1 base and J 0 bases, leaving 3 bases between the germline ends. The CDR3 has 14 residues. DNA of the CDR3: TGTGCCAGCAGCTTAGTACCGAACACCGGGGAGCTGTTTTTT. Translated: CASSLVPNTGELFF.

V usage is TRBV2 and J usage is TRBJ1-2; TRBD1 is a possible D gene (5 bases). Per the germline V gene, CDR1 is SNHLY and CDR2 is FYNNEI. This CDR3 comprises 13 residues. The V gene lost 4 bases and the J gene lost 5 bases, with 11 bases spanning the gap. The CDR3 reads CASSVSGFYGYTF. For the CDR3, the DNA is TGTGCCAGCAGTGTATCAGGGTTTTATGGCTACACCTTC.

The chain is built from TRBV10-3 and TRBJ1-2; 11 bases map to TRBD1. J lost 5 bases, V lost 3 bases, and 11 bases had no gene match. The CDR3 loop spans 17 amino acids. Germline CDR1 is ENHRY and CDR2 is SYGVKD. The CDR3 nucleotides read TGTGCCATCAGTGAACCCCACGACCGGGACAGGGGGTATGGCTACACCTTC. The encoded protein is CAISEPHDRDRGYGYTF.

V usage is TRBV30 and J usage is TRBJ2-5; weak D call: TRBD1 (6 bases). CDR3 length equals 15 residues. CDR1 GTSNPN and CDR2 SVGIG come from the germline V gene (reference sequence). Deletions cut 4 bases from V and 5 bases from J, with 20 bases between. In nucleotides, the CDR3 is TGTGCCTGGACGTTAACTGGGGGCATTATGGAGACCCAGTACTTC. Its translation is CAWTLTGGIMETQYF.

This clone was seen only a few times. This chain uses TRBV5-4 with TRBJ1-2, with 7 bases matching TRBD1. Germline V gene lookup returns CDR1 SGHNT and CDR2 YYREEE (reference sequence). V gave up 0 bases and J gave up 2 bases; unmatched junction bases: 7. CDR3 size: 16 residues. CDR3 DNA sequence: TGTGCCAGCAGCTTGGGACAGGGAACATCAAACTATGGCTACACCTTC. This encodes CASSLGQGTSNYGYTF.

CDR3 nucleotide sequence: TGTGCCAGCAGCTTACTGACTAGCGGGTCCTACAATGAGCAGTTCTTC. This codes for CASSLLTSGSYNEQFF. This chain joins TRBV5-5 and TRBJ2-1, with 10 bases aligning to TRBD2. The CDR3 is 16 residues long. The junction had 3 bases not matched to a gene; V was cut back by 2 bases and J by 1 base. Germline CDR1 is SGHKS and CDR2 is YYEKEE (reference sequence).

This chain uses TRBV11-3 with TRBJ1-2; no definite D call. Germline-derived CDR1 and CDR2 are SGHNT and YENEEA. Trimming shortened V by 5 bases and J by 1 base, and 8 bases separated the two germline ends. This CDR3 contains 13 residues. The DNA for the CDR3 is TGTGCCAGCAGCCCAGGAGATAACTATGGCTACACCTTC. Encoded protein: CASSPGDNYGYTF.

The V gene is TRBV5-1, the J gene TRBJ1-2, with 12 bases fitting TRBD1. V gave up 3 bases and J gave up 8 bases; unmatched junction bases: 8. The germline V gene encodes CDR1 SGHRS and CDR2 YFSETQ. The CDR3 loop spans 15 amino acids. The CDR3 DNA is TGCGCCAGCAGCTCGGGGACAGGGGGCGCAGAGGGCTACACCTTC. Translation gives CASSSGTGGAEGYTF.

The rearrangement uses TRBV7-2 and TRBJ1-2; D is undetermined. V gave up 2 bases and J gave up 4 bases, with 11 bases separating them. This CDR3 is 14 amino acids long. CDR1 SGHTA and CDR2 FQGNSA come from the germline V gene. CDR3 coding DNA: TGTGCCAGCAGCTTAAACCCACAGTCCTATGGCTACACCTTC. It is translated as CASSLNPQSYGYTF.

This clone was observed a handful of times. The rearrangement links TRBV2 to TRBJ2-2; perhaps TRBD2 as D (6 bases). From germline, CDR1 is SNHLY and CDR2 FYNNEI. V lost 3 bases, J lost 2 bases, and 10 bases lay in between. CDR3 length: 15 residues. The CDR3, as DNA: TGTGCCAGCAGTGATAGAGGGACTAACACCGGGGAGCTGTTTTTT. It yields the protein CASSDRGTNTGELFF.